This TCR beta chain comes out of a study of lymphopenia after photon versus proton radiotherapy. Using immunoSEQ multiplex PCR, the repertoire was profiled, and TCRdb retains in-frame clones only, with some absent. The data contain more than 20,000 clones, 75% to 90% of them singletons. The V gene's germline CDR1 is LNHDA and CDR2 SQIVND (reference sequence). V lost 2 bases, J lost 4 bases, and 10 bases stayed unmatched. The CDR3 contains 17 residues. To note about this clone: Its specificity is not known.

General study points: A bigger post-nadir fall in TCR diversity correlated inversely with survival time in deceased patients. Survival link was tested only in deceased patients; proton benefit remains a possibility. Photon-treated patients lost naive T cells and TCR diversity; proton-treated stayed stable. After lymphocyte nadir, photon-treated repertoires showed oligoclonal expansion, especially CD8+ Temra.

The clonotype comes from a man aged 25 to 40 with gastric cancer. The sample was peripheral blood, taken from a patient treated with photon-based radiotherapy. The chain joins TRBV19 to TRBJ2-1; TRBD1 agrees at 8 bases. CDR3 DNA sequence: TGTGCCAGTAGTATATACGAGACAGGGGTTGATTACAATGAGCAGTTCTTC. Translated, it gives CASSIYETGVDYNEQFF.